The present T cell receptor (beta chain) was sequenced within a study of human T cells and chemical hapten exposure. TCRdb re-called the RACE reads with MiXCR, one entry per CDR3 protein. The table lists 300,000 to 400,000 distinct CDR3 sequences, less than 6.5% of them singletons, with around 2.6% in the top ten. Noted time point: pre-sensitization, week 0. This sample's treatment: therapeutic diphenylcyclopropenone sensitization with weekly scalp DPC. The donor pool consisted of alopecia patients aged 18 to 70 years, considered suitable for DPC. Whole-study findings and limits: TCRs exceeding a frequency of 1 in 1000 stayed unchanged under DPC sensitization. Compared to controls, expanded TCRs made significantly more large clusters of similar CDR3s.

The CDR3 covers 15 residues. The trim removed 4 bases at V and 6 bases at J, leaving 10 bases unmatched. Looked up from germline, CDR1 is SGDLS and CDR2 is YYNGEE. A word on this clonotype: Its antigen is not identified.

The clonotype comes from a woman in her forties or fifties with alopecia areata. Some clones in this sample may be carry-over from other donors' samples. The chain uses TRBV9 and TRBJ2-3, with 8 bases identical to TRBD1. The sample in question was whole blood, obtained in connection with sensitization to the hapten diphenylcyclopropenone (DPC). DNA of the CDR3: TGTGCCAGCAGCCTCGACAGGGGAAGGATGGATACGCAGTATTTT. This encodes CASSLDRGRMDTQYF. Together with reference TRBV9 and TRBJ2-3, the CDR3 gives the full variable domain: DSGVTQTPKHLITATGQRVTLRCSPRSGDLSVYWYQQSLDQGLQFLIQYYNGEERAKGNILERFSAQQFPDLHSELNLSSLELGDSALYFCASSLDRGRMDTQYFGPGTRLTVL.